A selection of T cell receptor beta chains follows, all from one sample in a study of blood T cell repertoires in COVID-19. Repertoires were generated with immunoSEQ multiplex PCR, while TCRdb's copy carries only in-frame clones and drops some. The table records about 180,000 clones, approximately 83% of them present only once. Sequences were obtained from peripheral blood. The receptors were gathered from a human donor with active or convalescent COVID-19. The donor label of this sample is uncertain. Each CDR3 is given with its conserved first and last residue. D genes are given only for firm matches. A clone size is listed for some rows: how often the clone was seen (once, few, many), or a class if it is expanded.

D gene	V gene	clone size	J gene	CDR3 length	CDR3 protein	CDR3 DNA
TRBD2	TRBV6-5	NA	TRBJ2-7	16	CASSYWESSGPYEQYF	TGTGCCAGCAGTTACTGGGAGTCTAGCGGACCTTACGAGCAGTACTTC
NA	TRBV12-3/TRBV12-4	NA	TRBJ1-1	11	CASSQSAAAFF	TGTGCCAGCAGTCAGAGTGCGGCCGCTTTCTTT
NA	TRBV4-1	NA	TRBJ1-4	14	CASSQGRVKEKLFF	TGCGCCAGCAGCCAGGGCAGGGTAAAGGAAAAACTGTTTTTT
NA	TRBV5-1	NA	TRBJ2-5	13	CASTMAGQETQYF	TGCGCCAGCACGATGGCGGGACAAGAGACCCAGTACTTC
NA	TRBV7-9	NA	TRBJ2-4	13	CASSSSGVDIQYF	TGTGCCAGCAGCTCTTCGGGAGTGGACATTCAGTACTTC
NA	TRBV5-6	NA	TRBJ1-3	16	CASSRLRGSSGNTIYF	TGTGCCAGCAGCCGCCTTCGAGGGTCCTCTGGAAACACCATATATTTT
TRBD2	TRBV27	once	TRBJ2-7	19	CASRHNPGLAGDFPYEQYF	TGTGCCAGCAGACATAATCCGGGACTAGCGGGAGACTTTCCCTACGAGCAGTACTTC
TRBD2	TRBV9	NA	TRBJ2-7	14	CASSLGTNSYEQYF	TGTGCCAGCAGCCTCGGGACTAACTCCTACGAGCAGTACTTC
NA	TRBV7-2	NA	TRBJ2-1	14	CASNDGLAYNEQFF	TGTGCCAGCAACGACGGTCTAGCCTACAATGAGCAGTTCTTC
NA	TRBV4-1	NA	TRBJ2-2	15	CASSQTGLSTGELFF	TGCGCCAGCAGCCAAACCGGACTGAGCACCGGGGAGCTGTTTTTT
NA	TRBV6-2/TRBV6-3	NA	TRBJ1-2	16	CASSPPGGDQSYGYTF	TGTGCCAGCAGCCCTCCGGGAGGGGATCAGAGCTATGGCTACACCTTC
NA	TRBV11-2	NA	TRBJ1-2	13	CASSPQENYGYTF	TGTGCCAGCAGCCCGCAGGAAAACTATGGCTACACCTTC
NA	TRBV5-5	few	TRBJ1-5	13	CASSAWDTQPQHF	TGTGCCAGCAGCGCTTGGGACACCCAGCCCCAGCATTTT
NA	TRBV5-4	NA	TRBJ2-2	15	CASSLPGSGAGELFF	TGTGCCAGCAGCTTACCGGGGAGTGGGGCCGGGGAGCTGTTTTTT
TRBD2	TRBV18	NA	TRBJ2-2	16	CASSPTRAGGTGELFF	TGTGCCAGCTCACCCACGAGAGCGGGGGGCACCGGGGAGCTGTTTTTT
TRBD2	TRBV4-3	NA	TRBJ2-1	16	CASSQDGLARGHEQFF	TGCGCCAGCAGCCAAGATGGACTAGCCCGGGGGCATGAGCAGTTCTTC
NA	TRBV21-1	NA	TRBJ1-2	15	CASPKWETSNYGYTF	TGTGCCAGCCCCAAATGGGAGACCTCTAACTATGGCTACACCTTC
NA	TRBV12-3/TRBV12-4	NA	TRBJ1-2	12	CASSLGSYGYTF	TGTGCCAGCAGTTTAGGCAGCTATGGCTACACCTTC
TRBD2	TRBV2	few	TRBJ2-3	15	CASSGGTRRTDTQYF	TGTGCCAGCAGTGGGGGGACTAGACGCACAGATACGCAGTATTTT
TRBD2	TRBV6-6	NA	TRBJ2-2	17	CASSRTSSGSKTGELFF	TGTGCCAGCAGTCGTACCTCTAGCGGGAGCAAAACCGGGGAGCTGTTTTTT
TRBD2	TRBV7-2	NA	TRBJ2-1	16	CASSIVSGTSVREQFF	TGTGCCAGCAGTATAGTGTCCGGGACTAGCGTTCGGGAGCAGTTCTTC
TRBD2	TRBV28	NA	TRBJ2-3	16	CASSPPSGFSTDTQYF	TGTGCCAGCAGCCCCCCTAGCGGGTTCAGCACAGATACGCAGTATTTT
TRBD2	TRBV7-2	NA	TRBJ2-7	14	CASSPTSGRGEQYF	TGTGCCAGCAGCCCTACTAGCGGGAGGGGCGAGCAGTACTTC
NA	TRBV7-2	NA	TRBJ2-3	16	CASSLTVFKGTDTQYF	TGTGCCAGCAGCTTGACAGTTTTTAAAGGGACAGATACGCAGTATTTT
NA	TRBV12-3/TRBV12-4	NA	TRBJ1-2	13	CASSLNRRRGYTF	TGTGCCAGCAGTTTAAACCGCCGGAGAGGCTACACCTTC
TRBD1	TRBV4-2	NA	TRBJ1-5	15	CASSQGQGANQPQHF	TGTGCCAGCAGCCAAGGACAGGGGGCAAATCAGCCCCAGCATTTT
NA	TRBV11-2	NA	TRBJ1-1	16	CASSLAGAGVNTEAFF	TGTGCCAGCAGCTTGGCTGGGGCGGGGGTGAACACTGAAGCTTTCTTT
TRBD2	TRBV18	NA	TRBJ2-5	15	CASSPLAGGQETQYF	TGTGCCAGCTCACCACTAGCGGGAGGTCAAGAGACCCAGTACTTC